This TCR beta chain was identified during a study of T cell responses to AZD1222 COVID-19 vaccine. Study conclusions and caveats: Unmutated variant regions reportedly attract nearly half of all spike-specific TCRs. Spike was spanned by vaccine-associated CD4 TCRs, with dominance at 160-218 and 743-854.

This CDR3 spans 17 amino acids. Trimming pared 6 bases from V and 9 bases from J, leaving 24 bases between. CDR1 and CDR2 (germline): SEHNR, FQNEAQ (reference sequence). As for this clone: Its antigen is unknown.

Sequencing used immunoSEQ multiplex PCR; TCRdb keeps in-frame clones, though not all of them. Of approximately 130,000 clones listed, roughly 93% are singletons. The starting material was peripheral blood, obtained on day 0 of AZD1222 vaccination. The source of this sequence is an adult in good health. The rearrangement joins TRBV7-9 to TRBJ1-6; D perhaps matches TRBD1 (6 bases). CDR3 nucleotide sequence: TGTGCCAGCAGGAGACTCGGACAGCTGAGCGGTTCTTCACCCCTCCACTTT. Residues: CASRRLGQLSGSSPLHF. The full variable domain, with the rest looked up from reference TRBV7-9 and TRBJ1-6, is DTGVSQNPRHKITKRGQNVTFRCDPISEHNRLYWYRQTLGQGPEFLTYFQNEAQLEKSRLLSDRFSAERPKGSFSTLEIQRTEQGDSAMYLCASRRLGQLSGSSPLHFGNGTRLTVT.